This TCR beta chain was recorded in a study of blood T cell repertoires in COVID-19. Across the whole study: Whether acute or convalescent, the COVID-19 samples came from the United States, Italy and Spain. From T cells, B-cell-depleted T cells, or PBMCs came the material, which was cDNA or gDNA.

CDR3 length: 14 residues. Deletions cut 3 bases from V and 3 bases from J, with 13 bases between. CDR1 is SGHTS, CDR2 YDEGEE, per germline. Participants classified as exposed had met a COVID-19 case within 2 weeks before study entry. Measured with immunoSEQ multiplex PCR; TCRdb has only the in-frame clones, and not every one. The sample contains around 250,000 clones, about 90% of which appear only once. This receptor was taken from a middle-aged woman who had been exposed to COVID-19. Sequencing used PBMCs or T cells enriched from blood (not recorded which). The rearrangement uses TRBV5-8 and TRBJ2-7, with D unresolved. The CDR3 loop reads CASSSSEEIYEQYF. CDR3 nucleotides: TGTGCCAGCAGCTCGTCTGAGGAAATCTACGAGCAGTACTTC.